These T cell receptor beta chains were read from a single sample in a study of graft-versus-host responses after intestinal transplantation. Sequencing used immunoSEQ multiplex PCR; TCRdb keeps in-frame clones, though not all of them. Of some 9,600 clones in the sample, roughly 90% are singletons; the top ten hold 9.9%. The sample in question was PBMCs, obtained about 240 days after intestinal transplant. The receptors were gathered from a human patient who received an intestinal transplant, so some T cells may come from the graft donor. CDR3s include the opening cysteine and the closing phenylalanine or tryptophan. Each record gives: V gene, CDR3 length, clone size, J gene, D gene, CDR3 DNA, CDR3 protein. D genes are given only for firm matches. The listing skips clone size in some rows; elsewhere it reads once, few, many or a size class.

TRBV19	13	once	TRBJ2-5	-	TGTGCCAGTAGTTCGTTAGTGGGAAAGACCCAGTACTTC	CASSSLVGKTQYF
TRBV4-1	14	-	TRBJ2-1	TRBD1	TGCGCCAGCAGCAAGGAGGACAGGGCTGGTGAGCAGTTCTTC	CASSKEDRAGEQFF
TRBV5-5	16	-	TRBJ1-4	-	TGTGCCAGCAGCTTGGATGCGCGGGGGTATAATGAAAAACTGTTTTTT	CASSLDARGYNEKLFF
TRBV12-2	16	-	TRBJ2-3	-	TGTGCAAGTCGCTTAGGGACTAGCGGGAGCACAGATACGCAGTATTTT	CASRLGTSGSTDTQYF
TRBV6-5	14	once	TRBJ2-2	-	TGTGCCAGCACCCAAGGGCCAGGGTCCGGGGAGCTGTTTTTT	CASTQGPGSGELFF
TRBV5-6	16	-	TRBJ2-3	-	TGTGCCAGCAGCTTTTGGCAGGGAAGATTCACAGATACGCAGTATTTT	CASSFWQGRFTDTQYF
TRBV7-8	22	-	TRBJ2-5	TRBD2	TGTGCCAGCAGCTTCGAGCGAAGCGTGGAGTCTAGCGGGAGAGGGGGTCAAGAGACCCAGTACTTC	CASSFERSVESSGRGGQETQYF
TRBV15	16	once	TRBJ2-5	-	TGTGCCACCAGCAGAGATAGGGCAGCATTGCGGGAGACCCAGTACTTC	CATSRDRAALRETQYF
TRBV7-1	15	-	TRBJ1-1	-	TGTGCCAGCAGCTTACGGTCGCAACAGAACACTGAAGCTTTCTTT	CASSLRSQQNTEAFF
TRBV13	13	once	TRBJ2-5	-	TGTGCCAGCAGCTTCCGACTTCAAGAGACCCAGTACTTC	CASSFRLQETQYF
TRBV5-8	15	large	TRBJ2-2	TRBD2	TGTGCCAGCAGCTTCGGTGGGAGGGCCACCGGGGAGCTGTTTTTT	CASSFGGRATGELFF
TRBV6-6	13	-	TRBJ1-5	-	TGTGCCAGCAGTAGTCTGACAGGACAGCCCCAGCATTTT	CASSSLTGQPQHF
TRBV19	17	-	TRBJ2-1	TRBD2	TGTGCCAGTAGTGAGGGTCTAGCGGGGAGCTCCTACAATGAGCAGTTCTTC	CASSEGLAGSSYNEQFF
TRBV28	16	-	TRBJ1-5	-	TGTGCCAGCAGTTCCCCCCGTAGGCAGGGAAATCAGCCCCAGCATTTT	CASSSPRRQGNQPQHF
TRBV5-4	15	-	TRBJ1-6	-	TGTGCCAGCAGCTTGCCCGGGGTCAATAATTCACCCCTCCACTTT	CASSLPGVNNSPLHF
TRBV15	16	-	TRBJ2-6	-	TGTGCCACCAGCAGAGTGCGGACCTCTGGGGCCAACGTCCTGACTTTC	CATSRVRTSGANVLTF
TRBV6-1	15	-	TRBJ2-2	TRBD1	TGTGCCAGCAGTGAAGCGAGAACAGGGGGCGGGGAGCTGTTTTTT	CASSEARTGGGELFF
TRBV7-9	13	-	TRBJ2-5	-	TGTGCCAGCAGCTTAGCAGGTCCAGAGACCCAGTACTTC	CASSLAGPETQYF
TRBV27	15	-	TRBJ1-4	-	TGTGCCAGCAGTTTAAAGGGGCAGTCGAGTGAAAAACTGTTTTTT	CASSLKGQSSEKLFF
TRBV6-1	15	-	TRBJ2-2	TRBD1	TGTGCCAGCAGTGTGAGGACAGGGGAGGGGGGGGAGCTGTTTTTT	CASSVRTGEGGELFF
TRBV7-9	15	-	TRBJ1-4	TRBD1	TGTGCCAGCAGCTTGTCCGGGACAGCAAATGAAAAACTGTTTTTT	CASSLSGTANEKLFF
TRBV25-1	11	-	TRBJ2-7	-	TGTGCCAGCAGTGATACGTACGAGCAGTACTTC	CASSDTYEQYF
TRBV27	15	-	TRBJ2-7	TRBD1	TGTGCCAGCAGTTTACTCGGAAGACAGGGGGACGAGCAGTACTTC	CASSLLGRQGDEQYF
TRBV19	14	-	TRBJ2-3	-	TGTGCCAGTAGGGTGGCTTCTAGCACAGATACGCAGTATTTT	CASRVASSTDTQYF
TRBV5-1	14	-	TRBJ1-1	-	TGCGCCAGCAGCTTGGTAGTAGGGGGGACTGAAGCTTTCTTT	CASSLVVGGTEAFF
TRBV19	13	-	TRBJ2-5	TRBD1	TGTGCCAGTAGGGACAGGGGGCAAGAGACCCAGTACTTC	CASRDRGQETQYF
TRBV7-9	13	few	TRBJ1-1	-	TGTGCCAGCAGCCATCCGCCTCCGGCTGAAGCTTTCTTT	CASSHPPPAEAFF
TRBV5-6	13	-	TRBJ1-4	-	TGTGCCAGCAGCTTGGCCGGCAGGGAAAAACTGTTTTTT	CASSLAGREKLFF
TRBV7-6	15	-	TRBJ2-7	-	TGTGCCAGCAGTTATGACGAGGACTCTTTCCACGAGCAGTACTTC	CASSYDEDSFHEQYF
TRBV6-6	15	-	TRBJ2-1	TRBD2	TGTGCCAGCACCGGCGGACTAGCGGGTTACAATGAGCAGTTCTTC	CASTGGLAGYNEQFF
TRBV11-2	17	-	TRBJ2-3	-	TGTGCCAGCAGCTTAGTAGGGGGCGCGGGGAGCACAGATACGCAGTATTTT	CASSLVGGAGSTDTQYF
TRBV5-8	14	-	TRBJ1-5	-	TGTGCCAGCAGCTTGAGGCCAGGGAATCAGCCCCAGCATTTT	CASSLRPGNQPQHF
TRBV27	13	-	TRBJ1-5	-	TGTGCCAGCACCCTTTGTCTCAATCAGCCCCAGCATTTT	CASTLCLNQPQHF
TRBV5-1	12	once	TRBJ2-7	-	TGCGCCAGCAGCCCGAGCTCCTACGAGCAGTACTTC	CASSPSSYEQYF
TRBV27	13	-	TRBJ1-6	-	TGTGCCAGCAGTAGGAGGGATAATTCACCCCTCCACTTT	CASSRRDNSPLHF
TRBV28	14	-	TRBJ2-5	TRBD1	TGTGCCAGCAGTTTCCGCGCAGGGGGTGAGACCCAGTACTTC	CASSFRAGGETQYF
TRBV11-2	16	-	TRBJ1-3	-	TGTGCCAGCAGATCTCATAGTGCCCCCTCTGGAAACACCATATATTTT	CASRSHSAPSGNTIYF
TRBV4-1	19	once	TRBJ2-3	TRBD2	TGCGCCAGCACCTTGGAGGGACTAGCGGGAGGGCCTATAACAGATACGCAGTATTTT	CASTLEGLAGGPITDTQYF
TRBV28	17	once	TRBJ2-1	-	TGTGCCAGCAGTTTATTTTCCCAAGGAGACTACTACAATGAGCAGTTCTTC	CASSLFSQGDYYNEQFF
TRBV30	18	once	TRBJ2-4	TRBD2	TGTGCCTGGATTCCGGGACTAGCGGGAGTGCGGAGCAAAAACATTCAGTACTTC	CAWIPGLAGVRSKNIQYF
TRBV28	14	-	TRBJ1-1	-	TGTGCCAGCAGTGTGCGACATCGGAACACTGAAGCTTTCTTT	CASSVRHRNTEAFF
TRBV6-5	15	-	TRBJ2-7	TRBD2	TGTGCCAGCAGTACCCCAGGACTAGAACCCTACGAGCAGTACTTC	CASSTPGLEPYEQYF
TRBV5-1	12	-	TRBJ1-1	-	TGCGCCAGCAGCGTCGACAGCACTGAAGCTTTCTTT	CASSVDSTEAFF
TRBV28	15	-	TRBJ2-3	-	TGTGCCAGCAGTTTACAGCCGGGGGACACAGATACGCAGTATTTT	CASSLQPGDTDTQYF
TRBV6-1	14	-	TRBJ2-7	-	TGTGCCAGCAGTAGGCTCTTTCTCCTTTACGAGCAGTACTTC	CASSRLFLLYEQYF
TRBV6-5	12	-	TRBJ2-1	-	TGTGCCAGCAGTCAGGGTAGGAATGAGCAGTTCTTC	CASSQGRNEQFF
TRBV7-2	15	-	TRBJ2-7	TRBD2	TGTGCCAGCAGCTTAGATATAGCGGGAGTTCAAGAGCAGTACTTC	CASSLDIAGVQEQYF
TRBV9	13	-	TRBJ1-2	TRBD1	TGTGCCAGCAGCGTAGGCCAGGGGGTTGGCTACACCTTC	CASSVGQGVGYTF
TRBV27	14	-	TRBJ2-7	-	TGTGCCAGCAGTTTCATCTCCGGGTTTTACGAGCAGTACTTC	CASSFISGFYEQYF
TRBV4-1	17	-	TRBJ1-2	-	TGCGCCAGCAGCCAAGTGGGTAGGGGACCCTGGGACTATGGCTACACCTTC	CASSQVGRGPWDYGYTF
TRBV19	17	-	TRBJ2-2	TRBD1	TGTGCCAGTGCCTCCGGGACAGGGAGGCAGAACACCGGGGAGCTGTTTTTT	CASASGTGRQNTGELFF
TRBV28	14	-	TRBJ2-5	TRBD1	TGTGCCAGCAGTTTACGGGACAGGGCAGGGGCCCAGTACTTC	CASSLRDRAGAQYF
TRBV5-6	12	-	TRBJ2-7	-	TGTGCCAGCAGCTTCGGCGTCTACGAGCAGTACTTC	CASSFGVYEQYF
TRBV10-3	12	-	TRBJ2-7	TRBD1	TGTGCCATGGGACAGAAGGGGAACGAGCAGTACTTC	CAMGQKGNEQYF
TRBV6-1	14	-	TRBJ2-7	-	TGTGCCAGCAGTGTCCAGGGTATCACCTACGAGCAGTACTTC	CASSVQGITYEQYF
TRBV27	15	-	TRBJ2-1	-	TGTGCCAGCAGTTTATCGTCGCCCTCCTACAATGAGCAGTTCTTC	CASSLSSPSYNEQFF
TRBV19	15	-	TRBJ2-1	-	TGTGCCAGTAGTATATCGGCGGGTACCCACAATGAGCAGTTCTTC	CASSISAGTHNEQFF
TRBV14	18	-	TRBJ2-7	TRBD1	TGTGCCAGCAGCCGTGTCCCGGGACAGGGGCCGGCCTCCTACGAGCAGTACTTC	CASSRVPGQGPASYEQYF
TRBV15	14	few	TRBJ2-3	-	TGTGCCACCAGCAGAGGGGAGAACACAGATACGCAGTATTTT	CATSRGENTDTQYF
TRBV5-1	14	-	TRBJ1-1	-	TGCGCCAGCAGCTTGGGACAGGAGAACACTGAAGCTTTCTTT	CASSLGQENTEAFF